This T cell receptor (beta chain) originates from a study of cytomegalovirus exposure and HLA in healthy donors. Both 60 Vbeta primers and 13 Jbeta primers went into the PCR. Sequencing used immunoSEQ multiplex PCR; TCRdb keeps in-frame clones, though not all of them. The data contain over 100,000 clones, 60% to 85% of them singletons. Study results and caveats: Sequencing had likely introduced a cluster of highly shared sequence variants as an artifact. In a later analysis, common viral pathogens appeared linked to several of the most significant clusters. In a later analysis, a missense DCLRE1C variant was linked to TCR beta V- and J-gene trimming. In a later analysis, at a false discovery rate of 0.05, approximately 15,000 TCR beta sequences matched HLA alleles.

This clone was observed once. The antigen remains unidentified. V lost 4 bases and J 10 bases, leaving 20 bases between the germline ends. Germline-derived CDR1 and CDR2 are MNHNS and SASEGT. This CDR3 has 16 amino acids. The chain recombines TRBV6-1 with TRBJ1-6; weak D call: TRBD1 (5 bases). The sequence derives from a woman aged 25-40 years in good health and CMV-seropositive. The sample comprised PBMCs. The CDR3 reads CASSARGPNPGSPLHF. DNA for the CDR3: TGTGCCAGCAGTGCGCGGGGCCCCAACCCCGGATCACCCCTCCACTTT.